These T cell receptor beta chains were read from a single sample in a study of tumor-infiltrating lymphocytes in primary liver carcinoma. TCRdb ran MiXCR on the multiplex PCR reads and lists one entry per CDR3 protein. The sample carries about 200,000 distinct CDR3 sequences, about 61% recorded once. Material for sequencing was peripheral blood. These receptors came from an older woman with primary liver carcinoma and hepatitis B virus infection. CDR3s include the opening cysteine and the closing phenylalanine or tryptophan. A D gene is named only where the DNA matches it firmly. Clone size, where shown, is once, few, many, or a class for clones that have expanded.

D: -; size: many; V: TRBV10-2; J: TRBJ2-7; CDR3: CASSEFNYVYEQYF
D: -; size: many; V: TRBV29-1; J: TRBJ2-6; CDR3: CSVLIRDSSNNVLTF
D: -; size: many; V: TRBV29-1; J: TRBJ2-1; CDR3: CSVEGGINNEQFF
D: TRBD2; size: many; V: TRBV4-1; J: TRBJ2-5; CDR3: CASSRRLAGGEETQYF
D: TRBD1; size: few; V: TRBV18; J: TRBJ1-3; CDR3: CASSPRDRGHNTIYF
D: -; size: -; V: TRBV11-1; J: TRBJ2-3; CDR3: CAISPQGTDMQYF
D: -; size: -; V: TRBV28; J: TRBJ2-7; CDR3: CASTTRSYEQYF
D: -; size: -; V: TRBV28; J: TRBJ1-3; CDR3: CASSLGANTIYF
D: -; size: -; V: TRBV7-9; J: TRBJ2-1; CDR3: CASVIMGLAYNEQFF
D: -; size: few; V: TRBV12-3/TRBV12-4; J: TRBJ1-2; CDR3: CASSIGGYGYTF
D: TRBD1; size: -; V: TRBV6-1; J: TRBJ2-7; CDR3: CASRVGTGLTFTYEQYF
D: -; size: -; V: TRBV29-1; J: TRBJ2-1; CDR3: CSIEDPLGRSYNEQFF
D: -; size: once; V: TRBV11-3; J: TRBJ1-2; CDR3: CASSSTDSYGYTF
D: TRBD1; size: -; V: TRBV28; J: TRBJ2-5; CDR3: CASSLISTGGGETQYF
D: TRBD1; size: many; V: TRBV12-3/TRBV12-4; J: TRBJ2-1; CDR3: CASRMGLRGLGASKNEQFF
D: -; size: -; V: TRBV28; J: TRBJ1-2; CDR3: CASRPDRYDYTF
D: -; size: few; V: TRBV25-1; J: TRBJ1-2; CDR3: CASSEYAANYGYTF